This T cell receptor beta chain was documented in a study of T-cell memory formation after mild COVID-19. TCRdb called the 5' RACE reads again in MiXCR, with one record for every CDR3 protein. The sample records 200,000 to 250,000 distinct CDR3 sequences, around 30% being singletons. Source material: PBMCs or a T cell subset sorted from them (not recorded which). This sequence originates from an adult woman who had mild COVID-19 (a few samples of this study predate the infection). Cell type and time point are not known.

The CDR3 nucleotides read TGTGCCAGCAGGAGAGAGAACACCGGGGAGCTGTTTTTT. Its protein product is CASRRENTGELFF. The chain employs TRBV2 and TRBJ2-2; no clear D. The CDR3 covers 13 residues. The V and J ends lost 6 bases and 1 base respectively, with 6 bases between them. CDR1 is SNHLY, CDR2 FYNNEI, per germline.